This passage covers 15 T cell receptor beta chains from one sample sequenced in a study of shared clonotypes between healthy human individuals. Assay used: immunoSEQ multiplex PCR; TCRdb lists only in-frame clones, some missing. This sample has over a million clones, with 95% to 97% found just once. The specimen was naive CD4+ T cells sorted from blood. Subset here: CD45RA+ positively selected. The source of these receptors is a man aged 30-40 years in good health.

As concerns this clone: The same CDR3 is also encoded by other DNA sequences in this sample. The chain employs TRBV27 and TRBJ2-3, with TRBD2 matching over 7 bases. Per the germline V gene, CDR1 is MNHEY and CDR2 is SMNVEV (reference sequence). The V segment lost 5 bases and the J segment 0 bases; nucleotides outside the gene matches: 2. The CDR3 runs to 14 residues. CDR3 sequence reads: CASSVGLSTDTQYF. DNA of the CDR3: TGTGCCAGCAGTGTGGGACTAAGCACAGATACGCAGTATTTT.

The chain is built from TRBV23-1 and TRBJ2-7; D uncertain. TRBV23-1 counts as an open reading frame of uncertain function. V was cut by 2 bases and J by 6 bases, with 14 bases left in between. The CDR3 runs to 14 residues. The CDR3 coding sequence is TGCGCCAGCAGTCAAGATGGGCTTTGCGGCGAGCAGTACTTC. Translation gives CASSQDGLCGEQYF.

The J gene is TRBJ2-7, the V gene TRBV21-1; TRBD2, the table's D call, lacks a check against the DNA. TRBV21-1 is shown as a pseudogene. This CDR3 is built from 17 residues. The CDR3 nucleotides are TGTGCCAGCAGCAAAGGGAGTCTAGCGGGAGGGACCTACGAGCAGTACTTC. The encoded protein is CASSKGSLAGGTYEQYF.

This chain joins TRBV28 and TRBJ1-3; 8 bases are shared with TRBD1. Looked up from germline, CDR1 is MDHEN and CDR2 is SYDVKM. This CDR3 region has 14 residues. The V segment lost 5 bases and the J segment 2 bases; nucleotides outside the gene matches: 2. CDR3 nucleotide sequence: TGTGCCAGCAGTCAGGGGGCGACTGGAAACACCATATATTTT. Protein product: CASSQGATGNTIYF.

In this sample, this clone turned up once. The genes are TRBV7-9 and TRBJ2-7; D is unresolved. V was clipped by 1 base and J by 5 bases, with 12 bases between them. CDR1 is SEHNR, CDR2 FQNEAQ, per germline (reference sequence). The CDR3 spans 14 residues. As DNA, the CDR3 is TGTGCCAGCAGCTTAGGGGCCCCTAGTAACGAGCAGTACTTC. Translating it yields CASSLGAPSNEQYF.

This rearrangement joins TRBV5-1 to TRBJ2-3; D tentatively reads TRBD1 or TRBD2 (5 bases each). The CDR3 extends over 13 amino acids. Germline V gene lookup returns CDR1 SGHRS and CDR2 YFSETQ. V lost 6 bases, J lost 2 bases, and 10 bases lay in between. The CDR3 DNA follows: TGCGCCAGCAATGTGGGGGACACAGATACGCAGTATTTT. This sequence encodes CASNVGDTDTQYF. The full variable domain, in which reference TRBV5-1 and TRBJ2-3 provide the parts outside the CDR3, is KAGVTQTPRYLIKTRGQQVTLSCSPISGHRSVSWYQQTPGQGLQFLFEYFSETQRNKGNFPGRFSGRQFSNSRSEMNVSTLELGDSALYLCASNVGDTDTQYFGPGTRLTVL.

The chain couples TRBV5-1 to TRBJ2-1; 8 bases agree with TRBD2. This CDR3 is 15 amino acids long. In germline, CDR1 is SGHRS, CDR2 YFSETQ. With V trimmed by 2 bases and J by 4 bases, 5 bases remained unmatched. CDR3 residues: CASSFIAGQYNEQFF. For the CDR3, the DNA is TGCGCCAGCAGCTTCATAGCGGGGCAGTACAATGAGCAGTTCTTC. Together with reference TRBV5-1 and TRBJ2-1, the CDR3 gives the full variable domain: KAGVTQTPRYLIKTRGQQVTLSCSPISGHRSVSWYQQTPGQGLQFLFEYFSETQRNKGNFPGRFSGRQFSNSRSEMNVSTLELGDSALYLCASSFIAGQYNEQFFGPGTRLTVL.

This clone has only one observation. The chain is built from TRBV28 and TRBJ2-1, with D tentatively TRBD1 (6 bases). The V gene's germline CDR1 is MDHEN and CDR2 SYDVKM. V dropped 4 bases and J dropped 1 base, with 23 bases sitting between them. This CDR3 spans 19 amino acids. CDR3 in amino acids: CASSSTTGWDPRSYNEQFF. In DNA form, the CDR3 reads TGTGCCAGCAGTTCTACTACAGGGTGGGATCCAAGGTCCTACAATGAGCAGTTCTTC. Supplemented by reference TRBV28 and TRBJ2-1, the full variable domain reads DVKVTQSSRYLVKRTGEKVFLECVQDMDHENMFWYRQDPGLGLRLIYFSYDVKMKEKGDIPEGYSVSREKKERFSLILESASTNQTSMYLCASSSTTGWDPRSYNEQFFGPGTRLTVL.

The chain combines TRBV10-3 with TRBJ2-2, with 7 bases aligning to TRBD1. Germline assignment: CDR1 ENHRY and CDR2 SYGVKD. Trimming at V came to 6 bases and at J to 3 bases, leaving 4 bases not matched to a gene. The CDR3 extends over 14 amino acids. The CDR3 region has the DNA TGTGCCATCAGCCGGGACAGAGACACCGGGGAGCTGTTTTTT. Its protein is CAISRDRDTGELFF.

V and J are TRBV30 and TRBJ1-5; D ambiguous. CDR3 length: 13 amino acids. Germline-derived CDR1 and CDR2 are GTSNPN and SVGIG (reference sequence). Trimming left V 3 bases short and J 2 bases short, with 8 bases between. The CDR3 coding sequence is TGTGCCTGGAGCCTAAAAGGCAATCAGCCCCAGCATTTT. Its translation is CAWSLKGNQPQHF.

The J gene is TRBJ2-3, the V gene TRBV5-1; 12 positions agree with TRBD2. This CDR3 comprises 19 residues. CDR1 is SGHRS, CDR2 YFSETQ, per germline. The V gene end was trimmed by 3 bases and the J gene end by 4 bases; junction bases not matched to a gene: 15. CDR3 sequence reads: CASSSPSGRAGVRADTQYF. The CDR3 nucleotides are TGCGCCAGCAGCTCCCCTAGCGGGAGGGCCGGGGTTCGGGCAGATACGCAGTATTTT.

This chain links TRBV28 with TRBJ2-7, with 8 bases identical to TRBD1. The CDR3 is 14 amino acids. V lost 8 bases to trimming and J lost 2 bases; unmatched junction nucleotides: 8. Germline-derived CDR1 and CDR2 are MDHEN and SYDVKM. CDR3 sequence (DNA): TGTGCCAGCTCCCGACAGGGGATTACCTACGAGCAGTACTTC. Protein product: CASSRQGITYEQYF.

This rearrangement joins TRBV7-8 to TRBJ2-2; maybe TRBD1 (6 bases). This CDR3 comprises 16 residues. V lost 4 bases to trimming and J lost 5 bases, with 17 bases between them. Germline values: CDR1 SGHVS, CDR2 FQNEAQ. The CDR3 sequence is CASSSNRVTWTGELFF. In nucleotides, the CDR3 is TGTGCCAGCAGCTCTAACAGGGTTACCTGGACCGGGGAGCTGTTTTTT.

In regard to this clone: Other DNA variants within this sample encode the same CDR3. This rearrangement joins TRBV5-4 to TRBJ1-2, with 9 bases lining up with TRBD1. The germline CDR1 and CDR2 sequences are SGHNT and YYREEE (reference sequence). CDR3 length: 16 amino acids. Germline trimming cut 5 bases from V and 1 base from J; bases unmatched to any gene: 9. CDR3 sequence: CASSPPGTGLNYGYTF. DNA of the CDR3: TGTGCCAGCAGTCCGCCCGGGACAGGGCTTAACTATGGCTACACCTTC. The whole variable domain, filled in from reference TRBV5-4 and TRBJ1-2, reads ETGVTQSPTHLIKTRGQQVTLRCSSQSGHNTVSWYQQALGQGPQFIFQYYREEENGRGNFPPRFSGLQFPNYSSELNVNALELDDSALYLCASSPPGTGLNYGYTFGSGTRLTVV.

In this sample, this clone turned up once. The rearrangement uses TRBV19 and TRBJ1-1; D is undetermined. Germline loops: CDR1 LNHDA, CDR2 SQIVND (reference sequence). V was pared by 7 bases and J by 1 base, with 13 bases between. The CDR3 is made up of 14 amino acids. CDR3 loop: CASKRAIQNTEAFF. The CDR3 bases are TGTGCCAGTAAGAGGGCGATACAGAACACTGAAGCTTTCTTT.